A single sample is the source of the 25 T cell receptor beta chains below, sequenced in a study of CD8+ T cells in alopecia areata. Regarding treatment: oral pan-JAK inhibitor, 5-10 mg twice daily. Extraction and reverse transcription of RNA yielded cDNA as the sequencing template. Produced via immunoSEQ multiplex PCR; TCRdb's table is partial and in-frame only. This sample has about 250,000 clones, with approximately 60% found just once. This material consisted of CD4+ T cells sorted from blood, taken at roughly week 52, from a patient treated with tofacitinib. The receptor set was obtained from a human donor with alopecia areata.

This clone was counted a few times. The rearrangement links TRBV27 to TRBJ1-5; 7 bases map to TRBD1. Unmatched junction bases numbered 6, after V lost 6 bases and J lost 1 base. The CDR3 consists of 15 residues. From germline, CDR1 is MNHEY and CDR2 SMNVEV (reference sequence). In nucleotides, the CDR3 is TGTGCCAGCAGCGAACAGGGGACAAGCAATCAGCCCCAGCATTTT. As protein: CASSEQGTSNQPQHF.

The chain has TRBV5-1 and TRBJ1-1; D is possibly TRBD1 (6 bases). The V gene lost 4 bases and the J gene lost 5 bases, with 15 bases spanning the gap. CDR1 and CDR2 from the germline V gene are SGHRS and YFSETQ. The CDR3 loop spans 14 amino acids. CDR3 in DNA: TGCGCCAGCAGCCCGACAGGTGCGGGGACTGAAGCTTTCTTT. Its protein is CASSPTGAGTEAFF.

The chain combines TRBV2 with TRBJ2-1; no definite D call. There are 12 residues in the CDR3. Germline values: CDR1 SNHLY, CDR2 FYNNEI. V was pared by 2 bases and J by 11 bases, with 10 bases between. CDR3 DNA sequence: TGTGCCAGCAGTGAACGGTCCTCCCAGCAGTTCTTC. This sequence encodes CASSERSSQQFF.

This chain connects TRBV6-6 to TRBJ1-1, with 7 bases fitting TRBD1. This CDR3 has 13 amino acids. J was trimmed by 7 bases and V by 6 bases; bases with no gene match: 8. Per the germline V gene, CDR1 is MNHNY and CDR2 is SVGAGI (reference sequence). The DNA for the CDR3 is TGTGCCAGCAGAGACAGGGAATTTAGTGAAGCTTTCTTT. Encoded protein: CASRDREFSEAFF.

The chain combines TRBV5-4 with TRBJ1-6; D is ambiguous. The CDR3 has 14 residues. Germline V gene lookup returns CDR1 SGHNT and CDR2 YYREEE (reference sequence). Trimming shortened V by 0 bases and J by 10 bases, and 11 bases separated the two germline ends. CDR3 coding DNA: TGTGCCAGCAGCTTGGGCTCGCGTGGGTCACCCCTCCACTTT. Its translation: CASSLGSRGSPLHF.

DNA of the CDR3: TGCGCCAGCAGCTTAAACGGTCCAGATACGCAGTATTTT. Translating gives CASSLNGPDTQYF. This chain links TRBV5-1 with TRBJ2-3; D call uncertain. This CDR3 region has 13 residues. Germline V gives CDR1 SGHRS, CDR2 YFSETQ. V lost 2 bases to trimming and J lost 4 bases, with 8 bases between them.

This chain connects TRBV30 to TRBJ1-1; D unclear. Trimming took 3 bases from V and 5 from J, leaving 13 bases between them. The germline V gene encodes CDR1 GTSNPN and CDR2 SVGIG (reference sequence). This CDR3 is 13 amino acids long. CDR3 sequence: CAWRVRLGTEAFF. The CDR3 nucleotides read TGTGCCTGGAGGGTCCGCTTGGGGACTGAAGCTTTCTTT. Filled out from reference TRBV30 and TRBJ1-1, the complete variable domain reads SQTIHQWPATLVQPVGSPLSLECTVEGTSNPNLYWYRQAAGRGLQLLFYSVGIGQISSEVPQNLSASRPQDRQFILSSKKLLLSDSGFYLCAWRVRLGTEAFFGQGTRLTVV.

This chain joins TRBV6-6 and TRBJ2-7; D might be TRBD2 (5 bases). Looked up from germline, CDR1 is MNHNY and CDR2 is SVGAGI (reference sequence). The germline V and J ends were trimmed by 5 bases and 6 bases, with 17 bases remaining between them. This CDR3 has 14 residues. The CDR3 here is CASSPLGGPGEQYF. CDR3 nucleotide sequence: TGTGCCAGCAGTCCCTTAGGAGGCCCGGGCGAGCAGTACTTC.

The chain links TRBV7-3 to TRBJ2-3; maybe TRBD2 (7 bases). The CDR3 covers 14 residues. V was trimmed by 5 bases and J by 12 bases, leaving 21 bases between them. The germline CDR1 and CDR2 sequences are SGHTA and FQGTGA. In DNA, the CDR3 is TGTGCCAGCAGCCCGGGAGTGGCGGGGGCTAGACAGTATTTT. Its protein product is CASSPGVAGARQYF.

A single count supports this clone. The V gene is TRBV30, the J gene TRBJ2-1; D not certain. The CDR3 has 11 amino acids. Trimming took 0 bases from V and 7 from J, leaving 4 bases between them. Germline CDR1 reads GTSNPN; CDR2 reads SVGIG (reference sequence). The CDR3, as DNA: TGTGCCTGGAGTGTTCCGAATGAGCAGTTCTTC. It specifies CAWSVPNEQFF.

The chain links TRBV5-6 to TRBJ2-1, with a possible D match to TRBD1 (6 bases). The CDR3 loop spans 14 amino acids. The germline V and J ends were trimmed by 4 bases and 5 bases, with 13 bases remaining between them. From germline, CDR1 is SGHDT and CDR2 YYEEEE. Written as DNA, the CDR3 is TGTGCCAGCAGCCGACCTGACAGGAACAATGAGCAGTTCTTC. This codes for CASSRPDRNNEQFF.

This chain uses TRBV2 with TRBJ2-7, with D possibly matching TRBD2 (5 bases). The V end was cut by 4 bases, the J end by 4 bases, with 8 bases between. There are 12 residues in the CDR3. The V gene's germline CDR1 is SNHLY and CDR2 FYNNEI. Here the CDR3 DNA reads TGTGCCAGCAGTGTGACTACTTACGAGCAGTACTTC. Translating gives CASSVTTYEQYF. The full variable domain, its missing parts supplied by reference TRBV2 and TRBJ2-7, is EPEVTQTPSHQVTQMGQEVILRCVPISNHLYFYWYRQILGQKVEFLVSFYNNEISEKSEIFDDQFSVERPDGSNFTLKIRSTKLEDSAMYFCASSVTTYEQYFGPGTRLTVT.

The chain links TRBV30 to TRBJ2-2; possibly TRBD2 for D (6 bases). V shed 0 bases and J shed 6 bases, with 17 bases lying between them. CDR3 length equals 16 residues. Germline CDR1 reads GTSNPN; CDR2 reads SVGIG (reference sequence). CDR3 region: CAWSVAGNLFAGELFF. In nucleotides, the CDR3 is TGTGCCTGGAGTGTGGCGGGAAATTTGTTTGCCGGGGAGCTGTTTTTT.

The rearrangement joins TRBV20-1 to TRBJ2-3; unclear D gene. Deletions cut 6 bases from V and 3 bases from J, with 7 bases between. CDR3 length equals 11 residues. CDR1 DFQATT and CDR2 SNEGSKA come from the germline V gene (reference sequence). The CDR3 loop reads CSASWTDTQYF. The CDR3, as DNA: TGCAGTGCCTCTTGGACAGATACGCAGTATTTT.

The chain links TRBV30 to TRBJ2-7; D perhaps matches TRBD1 (6 bases). Germline V gene sequence: CDR1 GTSNPN, CDR2 SVGIG (reference sequence). This CDR3 is 13 amino acids long. V was cut by 4 bases and J by 3 bases, with 13 bases left in between. CDR3 DNA: TGTGCCTGGACCCCGGACAGCAACTACGAGCAGTACTTC. It is translated as CAWTPDSNYEQYF.

As for this clone: The same CDR3 is also encoded by other DNA sequences in this sample. The chain has TRBV5-1 and TRBJ2-5, with TRBD1 as a possible D gene (5 bases). Deletions cut 4 bases from V and 2 bases from J, with 6 bases between. This CDR3 contains 12 residues. CDR1 and CDR2 (germline): SGHRS, YFSETQ. The CDR3, as DNA: TGCGCCAGCAGCAGGGGTCAAGAGACCCAGTACTTC. This gives the protein CASSRGQETQYF.

The chain uses TRBV29-1 and TRBJ1-1; 8 positions match TRBD1. This CDR3 is built from 15 residues. Germline values: CDR1 SQVTM, CDR2 ANQGSEA. The junction had 13 bases not matched to a gene; V was cut back by 3 bases and J by 7 bases. The CDR3 loop reads CSVEQGASTYDEAFF. The CDR3 DNA follows: TGCAGCGTTGAGCAGGGGGCTTCTACTTACGATGAAGCTTTCTTT.

The chain joins TRBV7-8 to TRBJ2-4; 10 nucleotides align to TRBD1. Trimming took 1 base from V and 9 from J; bases not matched to a gene: 6. The CDR3 loop spans 15 amino acids. Per germline, CDR1 SGHVS and CDR2 FQNEAQ. The CDR3 reads CASSLGGTGDFIQYF. In DNA form, the CDR3 reads TGTGCCAGCAGCTTAGGAGGGACAGGGGATTTCATTCAGTACTTC.

This clone has a single count. The genes are TRBV30 and TRBJ2-5; the D call may be TRBD1 or TRBD2 (6 bases each). CDR3 length: 14 amino acids. The germline V gene encodes CDR1 GTSNPN and CDR2 SVGIG (reference sequence). V was cut by 0 bases and J by 7 bases, with 15 bases left in between. The CDR3 DNA sequence: TGTGCCTGGAGTGTTGGGCTATGGGGGGCGACCCAGTACTTC. Protein product: CAWSVGLWGATQYF.

Turning to this clone: Other DNA sequences in this sample translate to the same CDR3. The gene calls are TRBV29-1 and TRBJ2-7; 7 positions agree with TRBD1. Trimming removed 6 bases from V and 4 bases from J; junction bases left unmatched: 3. CDR1 is SQVTM and CDR2 is ANQGSEA in the germline V gene. The CDR3 extends over 11 amino acids. CDR3 in amino acids: CSVNRGYEQYF. DNA of the CDR3: TGCAGCGTCAACAGGGGATACGAGCAGTACTTC.

As concerns this clone: The same CDR3 can be traced to other DNA sequences in this sample. V usage is TRBV5-4 and J usage is TRBJ2-1, with TRBD2 matching over 10 bases. Germline CDR1 reads SGHNT; CDR2 reads YYREEE (reference sequence). The CDR3 length is 15 residues. V lost 0 bases and J lost 5; bases outside the gene matches: 2. The CDR3 DNA reads as TGTGCCAGCAGCTTGGCGAGCGGGGGGGACAATGAGCAGTTCTTC. This sequence encodes CASSLASGGDNEQFF.

The CDR3 loop reads CASSFRTGPVDTQYF. The CDR3, as DNA: TGTGCCAGCAGCTTCCGGACAGGGCCGGTAGATACGCAGTATTTT. The J gene is TRBJ2-3, the V gene TRBV9; 8 bases line up with TRBD1. The V gene's germline CDR1 is SGDLS and CDR2 YYNGEE. The CDR3 contains 15 residues. V trimming: 4 bases; J trimming: 5 bases; junction bases outside the gene matches: 9.

V gene TRBV15 combines with J gene TRBJ1-1; D ambiguous. The CDR3 has 12 amino acids. Germline CDR1 and CDR2: LNHNV and YYDKDF (reference sequence). Trimming removed 0 bases from V and 5 bases from J, with 4 bases in between. The CDR3: CATSRDTTEAFF. The CDR3 nucleotides read TGTGCCACCAGCAGAGATACAACTGAAGCTTTCTTT.

V usage is TRBV30 and J usage is TRBJ1-6, with a tentative D call TRBD1 (6 bases). Per the germline V gene, CDR1 is GTSNPN and CDR2 is SVGIG (reference sequence). Trimming took off 0 bases at V and 5 bases at J, with 23 bases between the two ends. The CDR3 has 19 residues. The CDR3 DNA reads TGTGCCTGGAGTGTATTAAGGATGACAGGCCGGGGGGATAATTCACCCCTCCACTTT. Protein product: CAWSVLRMTGRGDNSPLHF. Full variable domain (remainder filled in from reference TRBV30 and TRBJ1-6): SQTIHQWPATLVQPVGSPLSLECTVEGTSNPNLYWYRQAAGRGLQLLFYSVGIGQISSEVPQNLSASRPQDRQFILSSKKLLLSDSGFYLCAWSVLRMTGRGDNSPLHFGNGTRLTVT.

The chain combines TRBV6-6 with TRBJ2-3, with 11 nucleotides matching TRBD2. The CDR3 is 16 amino acids. The V segment lost 6 bases and the J segment 5 bases; nucleotides outside the gene matches: 10. Germline assignment: CDR1 MNHNY and CDR2 SVGAGI (reference sequence). CDR3 loop: CASSLSGGAGGDTQYF. The CDR3 DNA is TGTGCCAGCAGCCTTAGCGGGGGGGCCGGGGGAGATACGCAGTATTTT.